This T cell receptor (beta chain) appears in the sequencing data of a study of blood T cell repertoires in COVID-19. Study-level background: Material from acute and convalescent COVID-19 was sourced from the United States, Italy and Spain.

In the authors' methods: Estimates of nucleated cell counts were drawn from the amplification of reference gene primers. Profiled with immunoSEQ multiplex PCR; TCRdb holds only in-frame clones, not every one. The D gene and trimming were derived from the DNA, and the V and J assignments and clone size from that table. The sample yields some 70,000 clones, around nine tenths seen once. Germline lookup yields CDR1 SGDLS and CDR2 YYNGEE. Trimming removed 4 bases from V and 5 bases from J; junction bases left unmatched: 6. This CDR3 contains 15 residues. Source material: peripheral blood. This chain connects TRBV9 to TRBJ2-3; TRBD2 agrees at 11 bases. The receptor comes from a man aged 50-60 years with active COVID-19. The CDR3: CASSSLAGGRDTQYF. The CDR3, as DNA: TGTGCCAGCAGCTCATTAGCGGGAGGGCGAGATACGCAGTATTTT.